The clone carrying this T cell receptor (beta chain) was seen only once. Its antigen is not identified. This entry is derived from a study of PD-L1 blockade in urothelial cancer. Study-wide results and limits: Patients with below-median pretreatment blood clonality survived longer.

Time point indicated: pretreatment peripheral blood. Patients each gave 1 to 8 samples, pretreatment and on-treatment. Method: immunoSEQ multiplex PCR; TCRdb's copy keeps in-frame clones and lacks some. The sample carries some 45,000 clones, around 80% recorded once. The CDR3 is 13 amino acids. Germline CDR1 MRHNA, CDR2 SNTAGT. The V gene end was trimmed by 1 base and the J gene end by 8 bases; junction bases not matched to a gene: 4. This sequence originates from a man aged 55 to 69 with urothelial cancer. The input for sequencing was PBMCs, taken around atezolizumab (anti-PD-L1) treatment. V is TRBV6-4 and J is TRBJ1-2, with 7 positions matching TRBD1. The CDR3 here is CASSDLDRKGYTF. CDR3 nucleotide sequence: TGTGCCAGCAGTGACTTGGACAGGAAAGGCTACACCTTC.